This note documents a single T cell receptor beta chain sequence. Its antigen is not known. Naive and memory CD4+ T cells came from enriched cryopreserved PBMCs. The sample belongs to a study of CD4 T cells in relation to SARS-CoV-2 and coronaviruses. Study observations and caveats: Memory recall responses, not primary responses primed in culture, are what the assay detects. SARS-CoV-2-driven expansion was significantly weaker in crossreactive than monoreactive clones.

Naive and memory CD4+ T cell DNA was deep-sequenced without culture. Repertoires were generated with immunoSEQ multiplex PCR, while TCRdb's copy carries only in-frame clones and drops some. The sample holds tens of thousands of clones, approximately 90% seen once. Sequencing used naive CD4+ T cells from PBMCs. The sample's subset: naive CD4+ T cells isolated by negative enrichment. The clonotype was recovered from an adult with COVID-19.

The CDR3 protein is CAISDGLDGNTIYF. The CDR3 DNA is TGTGCCATCAGTGATGGGCTTGATGGAAACACCATATATTTT. This chain uses TRBV10-3 with TRBJ1-3; D is ambiguous. The CDR3 has 14 residues. V lost 3 bases, J lost 3 bases, and 9 bases lay in between. Germline-derived CDR1 and CDR2 are ENHRY and SYGVKD.